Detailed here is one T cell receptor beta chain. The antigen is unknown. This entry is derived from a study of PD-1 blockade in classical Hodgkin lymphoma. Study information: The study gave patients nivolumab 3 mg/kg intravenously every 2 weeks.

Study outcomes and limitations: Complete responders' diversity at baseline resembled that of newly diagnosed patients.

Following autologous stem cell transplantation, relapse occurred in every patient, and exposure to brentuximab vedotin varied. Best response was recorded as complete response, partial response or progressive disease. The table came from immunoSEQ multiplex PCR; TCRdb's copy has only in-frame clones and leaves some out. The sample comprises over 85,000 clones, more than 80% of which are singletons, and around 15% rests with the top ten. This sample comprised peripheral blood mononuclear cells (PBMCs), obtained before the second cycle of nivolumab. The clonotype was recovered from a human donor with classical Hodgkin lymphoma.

The CDR3 loop is CASSSRTAYNEQFF. As DNA, the CDR3 is TGTGCCAGCAGCTCCCGGACGGCCTACAATGAGCAGTTCTTC. The genes are TRBV7-8 and TRBJ2-1, with D unclear. CDR1 is SGHVS, CDR2 FQNEAQ, per germline. The CDR3 is 14 amino acids. V dropped 4 bases and J dropped 2 bases, with 9 bases sitting between them.